What follows is one T cell receptor beta chain and its context. The entry originates in a study of blood T cell repertoires in COVID-19. From germline, CDR1 is KGHSH and CDR2 LQKENI. The V end was cut by 3 bases, the J end by 6 bases, with 15 bases between. The CDR3 runs to 14 residues. Original handling: Amplification of reference gene primers provided the estimated nucleated cell counts. Repertoires were generated with immunoSEQ multiplex PCR, while TCRdb's copy carries only in-frame clones and drops some. The D gene and trimming were derived from the DNA, and the V and J assignments and clone size from that table. Of 30,000 to 35,000 clones listed, about four fifths are singletons.

V gene TRBV18 combines with J gene TRBJ2-7, with unresolved D. The receptor's source is a man older than 75 with active or convalescent COVID-19. The specimen was peripheral blood. The CDR3 here is CASSPSQGTGEQYF. The CDR3, as DNA: TGTGCCAGCTCACCTTCACAAGGAACGGGCGAGCAGTACTTC.